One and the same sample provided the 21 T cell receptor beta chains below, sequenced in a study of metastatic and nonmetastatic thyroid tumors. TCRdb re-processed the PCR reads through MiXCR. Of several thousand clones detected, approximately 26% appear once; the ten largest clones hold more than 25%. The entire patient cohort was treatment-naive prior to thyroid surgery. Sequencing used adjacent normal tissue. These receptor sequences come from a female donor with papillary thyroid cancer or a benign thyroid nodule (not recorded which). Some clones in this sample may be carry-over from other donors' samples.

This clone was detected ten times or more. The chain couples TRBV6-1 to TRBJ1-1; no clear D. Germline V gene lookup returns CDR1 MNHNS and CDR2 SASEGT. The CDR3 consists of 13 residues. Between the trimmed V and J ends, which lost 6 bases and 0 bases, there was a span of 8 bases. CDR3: CASRYLMNTEAFF. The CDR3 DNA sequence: TGTGCCAGCAGATACCTGATGAACACTGAAGCTTTCTTT.

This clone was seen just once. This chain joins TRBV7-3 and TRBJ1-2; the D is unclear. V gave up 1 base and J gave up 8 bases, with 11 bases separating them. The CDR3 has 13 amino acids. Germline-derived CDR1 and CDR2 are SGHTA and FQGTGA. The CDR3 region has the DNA TGTGCCAGCAGCTTAAGTACTGGGAAGGGCTACACCTTC. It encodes CASSLSTGKGYTF.

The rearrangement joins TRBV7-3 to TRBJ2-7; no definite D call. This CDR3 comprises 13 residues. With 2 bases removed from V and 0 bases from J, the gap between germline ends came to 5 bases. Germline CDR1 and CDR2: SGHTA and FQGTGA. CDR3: CASSLPISYEQYF. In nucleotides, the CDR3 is TGTGCCAGCAGCTTACCTATCTCCTACGAGCAGTACTTC.

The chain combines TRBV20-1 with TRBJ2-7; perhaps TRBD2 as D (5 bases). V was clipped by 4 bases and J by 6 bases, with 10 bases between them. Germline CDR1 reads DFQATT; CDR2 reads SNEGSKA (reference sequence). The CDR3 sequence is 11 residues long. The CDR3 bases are TGCAGTGCTAAGAACGCGGGCGAGCAGTACTTC. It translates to CSAKNAGEQYF.

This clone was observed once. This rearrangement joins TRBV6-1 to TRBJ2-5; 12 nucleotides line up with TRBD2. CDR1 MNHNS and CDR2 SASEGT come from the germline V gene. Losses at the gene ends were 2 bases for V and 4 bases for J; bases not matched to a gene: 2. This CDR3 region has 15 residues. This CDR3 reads CASSELAGGPETQYF. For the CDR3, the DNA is TGTGCCAGCAGTGAACTAGCGGGAGGGCCAGAGACCCAGTACTTC.

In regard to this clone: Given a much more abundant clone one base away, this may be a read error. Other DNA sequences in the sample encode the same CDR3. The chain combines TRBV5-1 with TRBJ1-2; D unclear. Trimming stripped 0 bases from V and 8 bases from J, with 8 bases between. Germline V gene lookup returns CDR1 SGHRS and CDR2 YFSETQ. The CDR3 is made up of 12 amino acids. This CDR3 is CASSLDRQGYTF. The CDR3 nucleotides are TGCGCCAGCAGCTTGGATAGGCAGGGCTACACCTTC.

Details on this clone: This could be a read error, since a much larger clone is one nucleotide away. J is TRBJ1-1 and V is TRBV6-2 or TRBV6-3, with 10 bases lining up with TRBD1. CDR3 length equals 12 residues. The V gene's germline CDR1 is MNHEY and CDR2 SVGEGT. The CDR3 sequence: CASSYEDRGKFF. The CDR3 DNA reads TGTGCCAGTAGTTACGAGGACAGGGGGAAATTCTTT.

Written as DNA, the CDR3 is TGTGCCAGCAGTTTGTTCCGGGGGGATACGCAGTATTTT. Its protein is CASSLFRGDTQYF. The chain uses TRBV27 and TRBJ2-3, with D possibly being TRBD2 (6 bases). The CDR3 totals 13 residues. With 3 bases removed from V and 6 bases from J, the gap between germline ends came to 10 bases. CDR1 is MNHEY and CDR2 is SMNVEV in the germline V gene (reference sequence).

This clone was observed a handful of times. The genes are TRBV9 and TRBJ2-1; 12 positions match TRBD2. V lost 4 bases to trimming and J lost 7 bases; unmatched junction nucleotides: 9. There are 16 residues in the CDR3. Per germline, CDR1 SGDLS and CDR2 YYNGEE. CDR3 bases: TGTGCCAGCAGCCCGCTAGCGGGGGGGGCTGGAAATGAGCAGTTCTTC. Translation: CASSPLAGGAGNEQFF.

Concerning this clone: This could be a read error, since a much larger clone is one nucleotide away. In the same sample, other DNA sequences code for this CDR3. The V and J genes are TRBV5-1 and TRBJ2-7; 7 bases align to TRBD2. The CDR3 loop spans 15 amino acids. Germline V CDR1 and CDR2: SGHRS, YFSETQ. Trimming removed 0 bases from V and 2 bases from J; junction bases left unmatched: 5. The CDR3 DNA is TGCGCCAGCAGCTTGGGCGGGGGTACCCCCTACGAGCAGTACTTC. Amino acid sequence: CASSLGGGTPYEQYF.

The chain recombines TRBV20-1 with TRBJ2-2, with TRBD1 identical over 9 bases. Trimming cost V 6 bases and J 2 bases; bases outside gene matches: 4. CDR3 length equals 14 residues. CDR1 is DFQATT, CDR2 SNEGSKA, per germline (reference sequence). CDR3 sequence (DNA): TGCAGTGCAAGGACAGGGGACAACACCGGGGAGCTGTTTTTT. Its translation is CSARTGDNTGELFF.

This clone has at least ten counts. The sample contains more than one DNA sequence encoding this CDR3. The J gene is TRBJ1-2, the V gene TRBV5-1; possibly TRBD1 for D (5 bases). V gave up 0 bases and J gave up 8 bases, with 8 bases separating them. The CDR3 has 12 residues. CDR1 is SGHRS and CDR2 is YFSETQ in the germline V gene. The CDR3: CASSLDRQGYTF. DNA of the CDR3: TGCGCCAGCAGCTTGGACAGGCAGGGCTACACCTTC. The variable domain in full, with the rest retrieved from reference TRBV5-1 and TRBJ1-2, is KAGVTQTPRYLIKTRGQQVTLSCSPISGHRSVSWYQQTPGQGLQFLFEYFSETQRNKGNFPGRFSGRQFSNSRSEMNVSTLELGDSALYLCASSLDRQGYTFGSGTRLTVV.

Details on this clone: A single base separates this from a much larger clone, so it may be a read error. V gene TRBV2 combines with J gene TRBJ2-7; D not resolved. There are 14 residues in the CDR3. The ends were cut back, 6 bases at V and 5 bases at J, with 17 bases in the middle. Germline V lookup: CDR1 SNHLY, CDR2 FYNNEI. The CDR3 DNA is TGTGCCAGCAGGATTAAGCAGGTCAGCCACGAGCAGTACTTC. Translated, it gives CASRIKQVSHEQYF.

The CDR3 protein is CAWSFAVNEKLFF. DNA for the CDR3: TGTGCCTGGAGTTTTGCGGTTAATGAAAAACTGTTTTTT. The chain links TRBV30 to TRBJ1-4; D not resolved. Germline V lookup: CDR1 GTSNPN, CDR2 SVGIG (reference sequence). V was pared by 2 bases and J by 4 bases, with 8 bases between. The length of the CDR3 is 13 residues.

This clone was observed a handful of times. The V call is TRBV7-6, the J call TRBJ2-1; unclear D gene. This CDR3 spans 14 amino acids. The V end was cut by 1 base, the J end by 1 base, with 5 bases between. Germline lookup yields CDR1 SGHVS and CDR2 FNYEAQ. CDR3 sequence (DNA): TGTGCCAGCAGCTTAGGGGGTTCCTACAATGAGCAGTTCTTC. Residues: CASSLGGSYNEQFF. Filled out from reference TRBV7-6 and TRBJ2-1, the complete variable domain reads GAGVSQSPRYKVTKRGQDVALRCDPISGHVSLYWYRQALGQGPEFLTYFNYEAQQDKSGLPNDRFSAERPEGSISTLTIQRTEQRDSAMYRCASSLGGSYNEQFFGPGTRLTVL.

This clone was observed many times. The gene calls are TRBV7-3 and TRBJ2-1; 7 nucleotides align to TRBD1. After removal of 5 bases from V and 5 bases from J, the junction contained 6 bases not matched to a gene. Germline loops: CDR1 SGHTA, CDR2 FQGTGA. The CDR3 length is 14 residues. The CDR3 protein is CASSTGQYDNEQFF. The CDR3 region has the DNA TGTGCCAGCAGCACGGGACAGTATGACAATGAGCAGTTCTTC.

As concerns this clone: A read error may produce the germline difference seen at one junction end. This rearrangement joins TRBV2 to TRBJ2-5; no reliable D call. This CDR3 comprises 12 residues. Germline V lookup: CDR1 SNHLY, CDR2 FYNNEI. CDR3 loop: CASSRTQESQYF. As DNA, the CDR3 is TGTGCCAGCAGCCGCACTCAAGAGTCCCAGTACTTC.

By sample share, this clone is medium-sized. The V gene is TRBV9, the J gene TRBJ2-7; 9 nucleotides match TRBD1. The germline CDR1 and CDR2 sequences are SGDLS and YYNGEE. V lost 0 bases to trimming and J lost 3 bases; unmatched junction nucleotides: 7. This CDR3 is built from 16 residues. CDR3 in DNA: TGTGCCAGCAGCGTAGGGGGGACAGGGAACTACTACGAGCAGTACTTC. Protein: CASSVGGTGNYYEQYF.

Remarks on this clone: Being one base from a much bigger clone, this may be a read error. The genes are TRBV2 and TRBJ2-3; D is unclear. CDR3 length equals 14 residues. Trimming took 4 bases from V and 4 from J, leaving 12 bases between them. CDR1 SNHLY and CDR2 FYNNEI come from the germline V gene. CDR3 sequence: CASSVAMTADTQYF. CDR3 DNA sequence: TGTGCCAGCAGTGTAGCTATGACCGCAGATACGCAGTATTTT.

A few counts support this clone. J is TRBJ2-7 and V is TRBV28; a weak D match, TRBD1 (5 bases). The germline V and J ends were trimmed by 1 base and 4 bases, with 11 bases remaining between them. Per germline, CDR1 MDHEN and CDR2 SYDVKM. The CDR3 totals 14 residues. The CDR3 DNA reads TGTGCCAGCAGTTTATATCAGGGCCCGTACGAGCAGTACTTC. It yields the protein CASSLYQGPYEQYF.

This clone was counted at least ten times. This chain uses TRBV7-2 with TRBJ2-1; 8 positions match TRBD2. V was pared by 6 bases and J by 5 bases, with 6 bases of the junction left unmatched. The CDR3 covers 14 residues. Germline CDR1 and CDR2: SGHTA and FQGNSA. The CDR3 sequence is CASRVGGDNNEQFF. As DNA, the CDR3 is TGTGCCAGCAGGGTCGGGGGGGACAACAATGAGCAGTTCTTC.